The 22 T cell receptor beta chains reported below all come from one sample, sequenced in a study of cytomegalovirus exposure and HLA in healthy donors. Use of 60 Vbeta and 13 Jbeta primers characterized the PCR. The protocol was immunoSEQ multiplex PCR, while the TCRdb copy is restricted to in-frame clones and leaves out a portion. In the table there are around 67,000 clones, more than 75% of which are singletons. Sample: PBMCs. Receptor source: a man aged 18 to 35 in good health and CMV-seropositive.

CDR3 region: CAISEERGGTDTQYF. CDR3 coding DNA: TGTGCCATCAGTGAGGAGCGGGGTGGCACAGATACGCAGTATTTT. The V call is TRBV10-3, the J call TRBJ2-3; 7 nucleotides match TRBD2. Germline V gene data show CDR1 as ENHRY and CDR2 as SYGVKD. With 2 bases clipped from V and 1 base from J, the junction kept 3 bases outside the gene matches. CDR3 length: 15 amino acids.

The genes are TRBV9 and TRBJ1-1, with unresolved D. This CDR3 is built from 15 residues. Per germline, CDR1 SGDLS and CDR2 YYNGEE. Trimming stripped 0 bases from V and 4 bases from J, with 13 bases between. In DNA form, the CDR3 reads TGTGCCAGCAGCGTAGGCAGAGGGTCGGGCACTGAAGCTTTCTTT. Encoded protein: CASSVGRGSGTEAFF.

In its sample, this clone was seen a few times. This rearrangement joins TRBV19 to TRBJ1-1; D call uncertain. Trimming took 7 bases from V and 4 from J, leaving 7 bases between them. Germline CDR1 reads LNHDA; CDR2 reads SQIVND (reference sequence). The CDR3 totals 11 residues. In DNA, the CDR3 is TGTGCCAGTATCGCAGGCACTGAAGCTTTCTTT. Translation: CASIAGTEAFF. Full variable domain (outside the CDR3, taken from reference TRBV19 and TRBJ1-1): DGGITQSPKYLFRKEGQNVTLSCEQNLNHDAMYWYRQDPGQGLRLIYYSQIVNDFQKGDIAEGYSVSREKKESFPLTVTSAQKNPTAFYLCASIAGTEAFFGQGTRLTVV.

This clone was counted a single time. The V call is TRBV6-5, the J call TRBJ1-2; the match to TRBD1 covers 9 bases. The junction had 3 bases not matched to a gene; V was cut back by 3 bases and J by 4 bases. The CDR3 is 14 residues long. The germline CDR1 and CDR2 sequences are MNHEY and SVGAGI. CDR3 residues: CASSYMGQGYGYTF. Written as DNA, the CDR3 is TGTGCCAGCAGTTATATGGGACAGGGCTATGGCTACACCTTC.

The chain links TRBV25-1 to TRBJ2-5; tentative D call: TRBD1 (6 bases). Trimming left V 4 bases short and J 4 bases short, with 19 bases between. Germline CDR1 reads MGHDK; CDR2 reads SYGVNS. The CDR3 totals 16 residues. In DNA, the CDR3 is TGTGCCAGCAGTGGGAGCCGGGACACGCTAGGAGAGACCCAGTACTTC. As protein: CASSGSRDTLGETQYF.

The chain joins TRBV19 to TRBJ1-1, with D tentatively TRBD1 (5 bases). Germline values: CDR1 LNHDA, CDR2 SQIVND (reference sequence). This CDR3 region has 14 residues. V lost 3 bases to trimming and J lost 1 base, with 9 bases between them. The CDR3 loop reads CASSITGPNTEAFF. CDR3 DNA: TGTGCCAGTAGTATTACAGGCCCGAACACTGAAGCTTTCTTT.

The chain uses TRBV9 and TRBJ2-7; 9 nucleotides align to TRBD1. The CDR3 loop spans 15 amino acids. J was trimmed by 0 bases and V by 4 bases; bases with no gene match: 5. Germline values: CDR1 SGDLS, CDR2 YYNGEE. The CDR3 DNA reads TGTGCCAGCAGCTTCGGACAGGGGTCCTCCTACGAGCAGTACTTC. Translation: CASSFGQGSSYEQYF.

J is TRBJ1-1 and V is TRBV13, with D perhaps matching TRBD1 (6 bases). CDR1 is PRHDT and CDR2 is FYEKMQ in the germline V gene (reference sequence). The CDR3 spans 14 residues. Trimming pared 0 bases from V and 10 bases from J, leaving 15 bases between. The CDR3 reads CASSLGVGGRSAFF. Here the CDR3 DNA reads TGTGCCAGCAGCTTAGGCGTCGGGGGGCGCTCAGCTTTCTTT. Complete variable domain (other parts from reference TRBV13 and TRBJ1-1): AAGVIQSPRHLIKEKRETATLKCYPIPRHDTVYWYQQGPGQDPQFLISFYEKMQSDKGSIPDRFSAQQFSDYHSELNMSSLELGDSALYFCASSLGVGGRSAFFGQGTRLTVV.

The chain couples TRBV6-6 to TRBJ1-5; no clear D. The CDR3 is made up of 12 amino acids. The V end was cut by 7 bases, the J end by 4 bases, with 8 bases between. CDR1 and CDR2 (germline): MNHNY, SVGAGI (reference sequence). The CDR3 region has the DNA TGTGCCAGCACCAACTCTAATCAGCCCCAGCATTTT. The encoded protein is CASTNSNQPQHF.

CDR3 amino acids: CASHPSGGNEQFF. Written as DNA, the CDR3 is TGCGCCAGTCACCCTAGCGGGGGCAATGAGCAGTTCTTC. This rearrangement joins TRBV10-2 to TRBJ2-1; 10 nucleotides match TRBD2. The germline V gene has CDR1 WSHSY and CDR2 SAAADI. This CDR3 is built from 13 residues. With V trimmed by 9 bases and J by 6 bases, 5 bases remained unmatched.

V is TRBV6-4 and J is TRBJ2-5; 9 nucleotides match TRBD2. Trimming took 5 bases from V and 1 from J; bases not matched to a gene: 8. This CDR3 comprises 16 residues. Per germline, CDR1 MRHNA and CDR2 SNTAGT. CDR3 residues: CASSSVAGVGQETQYF. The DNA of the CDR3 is TGTGCCAGCAGTTCCGTAGCGGGAGTGGGCCAAGAGACCCAGTACTTC.

CDR3 sequence (DNA): TGTGCCAGCAGCTTAAGTATTCGGGGAAGGGTCGAGCAGTACTTC. It translates to CASSLSIRGRVEQYF. This chain connects TRBV7-9 to TRBJ2-7, with D maybe TRBD2 (5 bases). The germline CDR1 and CDR2 sequences are SEHNR and FQNEAQ (reference sequence). This CDR3 has 15 residues. The V gene lost 2 bases and the J gene lost 6 bases, with 17 bases spanning the gap. Full variable domain (remainder filled in from reference TRBV7-9 and TRBJ2-7): DTGVSQNPRHKITKRGQNVTFRCDPISEHNRLYWYRQTLGQGPEFLTYFQNEAQLEKSRLLSDRFSAERPKGSFSTLEIQRTEQGDSAMYLCASSLSIRGRVEQYFGPGTRLTVT.

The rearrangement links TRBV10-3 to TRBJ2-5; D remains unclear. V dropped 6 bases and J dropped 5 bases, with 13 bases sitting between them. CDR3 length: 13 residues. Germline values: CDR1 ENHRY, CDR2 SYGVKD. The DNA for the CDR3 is TGTGCCATCAGGTCAGGTAGTGGGGAGACCCAGTACTTC. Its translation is CAIRSGSGETQYF.

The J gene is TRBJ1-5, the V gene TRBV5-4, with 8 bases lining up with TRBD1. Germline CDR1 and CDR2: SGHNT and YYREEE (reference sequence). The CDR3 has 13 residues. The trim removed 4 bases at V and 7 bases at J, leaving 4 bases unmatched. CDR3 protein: CASSLGQGQPQHF. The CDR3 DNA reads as TGTGCCAGCAGCCTTGGACAGGGCCAGCCCCAGCATTTT.

CDR3 bases: TGTGCCAGCAGTTACGTCCGGACAGGGGATAACTATGGCTACACCTTC. Its protein product is CASSYVRTGDNYGYTF. The chain has TRBV6-5 and TRBJ1-2; 9 positions agree with TRBD1. The V gene's germline CDR1 is MNHEY and CDR2 SVGAGI. With 2 bases clipped from V and 1 base from J, the junction kept 5 bases outside the gene matches. This CDR3 spans 16 amino acids.

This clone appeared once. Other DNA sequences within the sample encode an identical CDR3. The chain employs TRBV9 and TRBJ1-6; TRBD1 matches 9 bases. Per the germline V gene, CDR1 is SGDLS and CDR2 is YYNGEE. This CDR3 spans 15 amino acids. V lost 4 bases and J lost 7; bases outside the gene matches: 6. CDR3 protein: CASSPRQGENSPLHF. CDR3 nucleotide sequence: TGTGCCAGCAGCCCTCGACAGGGGGAGAATTCACCCCTCCACTTT.

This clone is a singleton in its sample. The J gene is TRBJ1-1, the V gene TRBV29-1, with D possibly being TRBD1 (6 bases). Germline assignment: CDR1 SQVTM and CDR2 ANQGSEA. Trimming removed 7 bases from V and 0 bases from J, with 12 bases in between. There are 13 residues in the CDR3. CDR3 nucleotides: TGCAGCGCCCGACAGGTTTTGAACACTGAAGCTTTCTTT. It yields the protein CSARQVLNTEAFF.

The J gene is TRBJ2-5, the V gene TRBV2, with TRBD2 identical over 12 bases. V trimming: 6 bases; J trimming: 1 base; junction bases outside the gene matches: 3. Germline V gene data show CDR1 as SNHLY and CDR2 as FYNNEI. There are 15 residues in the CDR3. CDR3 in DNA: TGTGCCAGCAGACGACTAGCGGGGGCCCAAGAGACCCAGTACTTC. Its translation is CASRRLAGAQETQYF.

The CDR3 loop reads CASSYSTGQGKGYTF. The CDR3 DNA follows: TGTGCCAGCAGTTACTCGACAGGACAGGGGAAAGGCTACACCTTC. V and J are TRBV6-5 and TRBJ1-2, with 9 bases identical to TRBD1. Germline trimming cut 0 bases from V and 8 bases from J; bases unmatched to any gene: 7. CDR3 size: 15 residues. Germline V gene lookup returns CDR1 MNHEY and CDR2 SVGAGI.

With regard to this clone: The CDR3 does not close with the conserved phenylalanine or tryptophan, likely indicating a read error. The DNA of the CDR3 is TGTGCCTGGAGTAAAGGGACTCGGGTATCTGAAGCTTTCGTT. Translating gives CAWSKGTRVSEAFV. The chain uses TRBV30 and TRBJ1-1; possibly TRBD1 for D (5 bases). CDR1 and CDR2 from the germline V gene are GTSNPN and SVGIG (reference sequence). CDR3 length: 14 amino acids. V was pared by 2 bases and J by 6 bases, with 16 bases between.

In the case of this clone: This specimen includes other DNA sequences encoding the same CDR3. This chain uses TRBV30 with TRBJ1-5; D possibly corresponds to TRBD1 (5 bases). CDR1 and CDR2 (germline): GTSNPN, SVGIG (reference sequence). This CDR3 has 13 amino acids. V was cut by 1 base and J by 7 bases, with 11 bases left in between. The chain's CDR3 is CAWSGGAGQPQHF. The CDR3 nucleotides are TGTGCCTGGAGTGGTGGGGCTGGGCAGCCCCAGCATTTT.

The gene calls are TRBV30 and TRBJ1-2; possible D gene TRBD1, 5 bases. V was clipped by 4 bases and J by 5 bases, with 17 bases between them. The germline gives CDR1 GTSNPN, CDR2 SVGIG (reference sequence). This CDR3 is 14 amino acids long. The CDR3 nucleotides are TGTGCCTGGAATGGTGGGCAGGGTGGGTATGGCTACACCTTC. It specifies CAWNGGQGGYGYTF.